The 24 T cell receptor beta chains below come from one sample, sequenced in a study of neurological immune-mediated disorders. Each CDR3 protein is one row after TCRdb ran MiXCR on the 5' RACE reads. The sample lists 25,000 to 35,000 distinct CDR3 sequences; about 1.6% were seen once. Material: PBMCs. Every receptor here comes from a woman between 25 and 40 years old with multiple sclerosis.

This clonotype was seen many times. The chain joins TRBV5-1 to TRBJ2-7; weak D call: TRBD2 (6 bases). V lost 4 bases and J 0 bases, leaving 11 bases between the germline ends. In germline, CDR1 is SGHRS, CDR2 YFSETQ. This CDR3 is built from 14 residues. The CDR3 region has the DNA TGCGCCAGCAGCCCTTCGACTAGCTCCTACGAGCAGTACTTC. It specifies CASSPSTSSYEQYF.

This clonotype showed up many times. The chain has TRBV7-8 and TRBJ2-3, with no clear D. The V end was cut by 2 bases, the J end by 0 bases, with 6 bases between. Germline values: CDR1 SGHVS, CDR2 FQNEAQ. The CDR3 has 14 amino acids. This chain's CDR3 is CASSLQLSTDTQYF. The CDR3 DNA sequence: TGTGCCAGCAGCTTACAGCTAAGCACAGATACGCAGTATTTT.

This clonotype was seen at least ten times. The CDR3 DNA reads as TGCGCCAGCAGCTTGGACGGGGCCGGGACAGGGCTTTATGGCTACACCTTC. Translating gives CASSLDGAGTGLYGYTF. This chain joins TRBV5-1 and TRBJ1-2; 9 bases are a match to TRBD1. The CDR3 is 17 amino acids. The V and J ends lost 0 bases and 5 bases, in that order; junction bases with no gene match: 11. Germline V gene sequence: CDR1 SGHRS, CDR2 YFSETQ.

This clonotype has a count of ten or more. The CDR3 sequence: CASSQRRNLANGYTF. Written as DNA, the CDR3 is TGTGCCAGCAGCCAACGGAGGAACCTGGCTAATGGCTACACCTTC. The V gene is TRBV3-1, the J gene TRBJ1-2; D unresolved. The CDR3 is 15 amino acids. With 2 bases removed from V and 6 bases from J, the gap between germline ends came to 16 bases. In germline, CDR1 is LGHDT, CDR2 YNNKEL (reference sequence).

This clonotype was counted many times. The CDR3 DNA sequence: TGTGCCAGCAGCCAAGATTTGGGACATATCGATTCACCCCTCCACTTT. Residues: CASSQDLGHIDSPLHF. The J gene is TRBJ1-6, the V gene TRBV3-1; tentatively, D is TRBD1 (6 bases). The ends were cut back, 0 bases at V and 8 bases at J, with 14 bases in the middle. Germline CDR1 reads LGHDT; CDR2 reads YNNKEL (reference sequence). The CDR3 extends over 16 amino acids.

This clonotype was detected many times. The chain couples TRBV10-3 to TRBJ1-2; TRBD1 might be the D (6 bases). CDR1 ENHRY and CDR2 SYGVKD come from the germline V gene. Trimming shortened V by 11 bases and J by 4 bases, and 17 bases separated the two germline ends. This CDR3 has 13 amino acids. CDR3 DNA sequence: TGTGCCTCCAATCAGGGGCCGGGCTATGGCTACACCTTC. Translation gives CASNQGPGYGYTF.

The table lists this clonotype with many counts. This chain links TRBV15 with TRBJ1-1; TRBD1 might be the D (5 bases). V was pared by 3 bases and J by 7 bases, with 12 bases between. The CDR3 spans 13 residues. The germline V gene has CDR1 LNHNV and CDR2 YYDKDF (reference sequence). DNA of the CDR3: TGTGCCACCAGCAGGGACCCGGGGGGTGAAGCTTTCTTT. Its protein product is CATSRDPGGEAFF. Looking up the rest from reference TRBV15 and TRBJ1-1 gives the full variable domain: DAMVIQNPRYQVTQFGKPVTLSCSQTLNHNVMYWYQQKSSQAPKLLFHYYDKDFNNEADTPDNFQSRRPNTSFCFLDIRSPGLGDTAMYLCATSRDPGGEAFFGQGTRLTVV.

This clonotype was counted many times. The chain employs TRBV7-7 and TRBJ2-7, with D perhaps matching TRBD2 (5 bases). Germline-derived CDR1 and CDR2 are SSHAT and FNYEAQ (reference sequence). Trimming stripped 0 bases from V and 1 base from J, with 10 bases between. The CDR3 is 15 amino acids. Here the CDR3 reads CASSLAADGSYEQYF. CDR3 nucleotide sequence: TGTGCCAGCAGCTTAGCAGCGGACGGGTCCTACGAGCAGTACTTC.

This clonotype was counted at least ten times. The chain has TRBV20-1 and TRBJ1-2; TRBD1 agrees at 7 bases. Germline CDR1 is DFQATT and CDR2 is SNEGSKA (reference sequence). V trimming: 3 bases; J trimming: 7 bases; junction bases outside the gene matches: 8. The CDR3 length is 13 residues. The CDR3 spells CSARADRDSGYTF. CDR3 nucleotides: TGCAGTGCTAGGGCAGACAGGGACTCTGGCTACACCTTC.

The chain recombines TRBV7-2 with TRBJ1-2, with 7 bases identical to TRBD1. Germline lookup yields CDR1 SGHTA and CDR2 FQGNSA. CDR3 length: 13 residues. Germline trimming cut 6 bases from V and 6 bases from J; bases unmatched to any gene: 7. CDR3 nucleotides: TGTGCCAGCAGAGACAGGGTCAATGATGGCTACACCTTC. This codes for CASRDRVNDGYTF.

This clonotype was counted ten times or more. V gene TRBV5-1 combines with J gene TRBJ2-2; no clear D. This CDR3 is 14 amino acids long. Trimming removed 4 bases from V and 0 bases from J, with 7 bases in between. Germline CDR1 reads SGHRS; CDR2 reads YFSETQ. As DNA, the CDR3 is TGCGCCAGCAGCAATACCGCGAACACCGGGGAGCTGTTTTTT. Residues: CASSNTANTGELFF.

This clonotype has at least ten counts. J is TRBJ2-3 and V is TRBV12-3 or TRBV12-4; D is ambiguous. This CDR3 region has 14 residues. The V and J ends lost 5 bases and 2 bases respectively, with 11 bases between them. This CDR3 is CASSPSLPTDTQYF. The CDR3 coding sequence is TGTGCCAGCAGTCCCTCGCTTCCCACAGATACGCAGTATTTT.

This clonotype was detected ten times or more. V is TRBV25-1 and J is TRBJ1-2, with TRBD1 as a possible D gene (5 bases). Trimming shortened V by 2 bases and J by 1 base, and 11 bases separated the two germline ends. This CDR3 spans 15 amino acids. Germline CDR1 and CDR2: MGHDK and SYGVNS. Here the CDR3 reads CASSEPGQGNYGYTF. For the CDR3, the DNA is TGTGCCAGCAGTGAACCCGGGCAGGGTAACTATGGCTACACCTTC.

This clonotype was seen ten or more times. The rearrangement links TRBV10-3 to TRBJ1-1; 10 bases match TRBD1. In germline, CDR1 is ENHRY, CDR2 SYGVKD. The CDR3 spans 14 residues. V gave up 5 bases and J gave up 7 bases; unmatched junction bases: 7. This chain's CDR3 is CAISPTGGEIEAFF. CDR3 nucleotide sequence: TGTGCCATCAGTCCGACAGGGGGCGAAATTGAAGCTTTCTTT.

In its sample, this clonotype was seen many times. The chain recombines TRBV10-2 with TRBJ2-3; no clear D. The CDR3 loop spans 13 amino acids. The germline V gene has CDR1 WSHSY and CDR2 SAAADI. Trimming took off 6 bases at V and 0 bases at J, with 7 bases between the two ends. The CDR3 DNA follows: TGCGCCAGCAGGGGGTCTAGCACAGATACGCAGTATTTT. Translated: CASRGSSTDTQYF.

This clonotype was observed at least ten times. This chain connects TRBV6-2 or TRBV6-3 to TRBJ2-5, with D perhaps being TRBD1 or TRBD2 (5 bases each). Per germline, CDR1 MNHEY and CDR2 SVGEGT. The CDR3 loop spans 14 amino acids. The V and J ends lost 8 bases and 3 bases respectively, with 16 bases between them. The CDR3 sequence: CASADRGREETQYF. The CDR3 bases are TGTGCCAGCGCTGATAGGGGACGTGAAGAGACCCAGTACTTC.

Ten or more counts support this clonotype. The chain uses TRBV7-2 and TRBJ1-2, with D tentatively TRBD1 (5 bases). V dropped 5 bases and J dropped 5 bases, with 15 bases sitting between them. Germline lookup yields CDR1 SGHTA and CDR2 FQGNSA. This CDR3 region has 14 residues. This CDR3 reads CASSRDGLGYGYTF. CDR3 DNA: TGTGCCAGCAGCCGGGACGGCTTAGGGTATGGCTACACCTTC.

In its sample, this clonotype was seen many times. This CDR3 reads CASSRQGDTEAFF. The CDR3 DNA reads TGCGCCAGCAGCCGACAGGGGGACACTGAAGCTTTCTTT. The rearrangement joins TRBV4-3 to TRBJ1-1; TRBD1 agrees at 9 bases. The J segment lost 3 bases and the V segment lost 4 bases, leaving 0 bases of the junction unmatched. The CDR3 length is 13 residues. CDR1 and CDR2 from the germline V gene are LGHNA and YSLEER.

This clonotype was seen many times. The V call is TRBV6-6, the J call TRBJ1-2, with D unclear. From germline, CDR1 is MNHNY and CDR2 SVGAGI (reference sequence). V gave up 7 bases and J gave up 4 bases, with 16 bases separating them. The CDR3 totals 14 residues. CDR3 sequence: CASTLSGIIYGYTF. The DNA for the CDR3 is TGTGCCAGCACTCTCTCGGGCATAATCTATGGCTACACCTTC.

In its sample, this clonotype was seen many times. V is TRBV24-1 and J is TRBJ2-3, with D tentatively TRBD1 or TRBD2 (5 bases each). There are 14 residues in the CDR3. Trimming shortened V by 7 bases and J by 5 bases, and 15 bases separated the two germline ends. Germline V gene data show CDR1 as KGHDR and CDR2 as SFDVKD. CDR3 region: CATSLGGDGDTQYF. CDR3 bases: TGTGCCACCAGCCTCGGTGGGGACGGAGATACGCAGTATTTT.

This clonotype was seen repeatedly, ten times or more. V and J are TRBV7-9 and TRBJ2-7; D possibly corresponds to TRBD2 (6 bases). The CDR3 runs to 15 residues. Per the germline V gene, CDR1 is SEHNR and CDR2 is FQNEAQ (reference sequence). The V gene lost 5 bases and the J gene lost 4 bases, with 18 bases spanning the gap. CDR3 amino acids: CASSRGLGGVYEQYF. CDR3 sequence (DNA): TGTGCCAGCAGCCGAGGTCTCGGCGGGGTTTACGAGCAGTACTTC.

There are many counts of this clonotype. The rearrangement uses TRBV7-9 and TRBJ1-2, with D possibly matching TRBD1 (6 bases). V lost 1 base and J lost 4, with 10 bases in between. The CDR3 spans 14 residues. CDR1 is SEHNR, CDR2 FQNEAQ, per germline (reference sequence). DNA of the CDR3: TGTGCCAGCAGCTTAGGACAGGCTCCCTATGGCTACACCTTC. The encoded protein is CASSLGQAPYGYTF.

The sample holds many counts of this clonotype. The chain joins TRBV9 to TRBJ2-2; 9 bases fit TRBD2. V lost 6 bases to trimming and J lost 4 bases; unmatched junction nucleotides: 4. The germline gives CDR1 SGDLS, CDR2 YYNGEE. The CDR3 extends over 14 amino acids. CDR3 in amino acids: CASTGTSRTGELFF. CDR3 in DNA: TGTGCCAGCACTGGGACTAGCCGCACCGGGGAGCTGTTTTTT. Drawing the rest from reference TRBV9 and TRBJ2-2, the complete variable domain is DSGVTQTPKHLITATGQRVTLRCSPRSGDLSVYWYQQSLDQGLQFLIQYYNGEERAKGNILERFSAQQFPDLHSELNLSSLELGDSALYFCASTGTSRTGELFFGEGSRLTVL.

This clonotype was seen at least ten times. The rearrangement uses TRBV20-1 and TRBJ2-7; the match to TRBD2 covers 9 bases. This CDR3 is built from 14 residues. Germline V gives CDR1 DFQATT, CDR2 SNEGSKA (reference sequence). V lost 1 base to trimming and J lost 3 bases; unmatched junction nucleotides: 4. The CDR3 DNA reads as TGCAGTGCTAGAGTTCAGCGGGGGGACTACGAGCAGTACTTC. This codes for CSARVQRGDYEQYF.